This TCR beta chain was documented in a study of CD8 T cells in Susac syndrome. RNA in amounts of roughly 0.5 to 1 ug was reverse transcribed with random hexamers. With immunoSEQ multiplex PCR, TCR beta CDR3 was amplified across 54 Vbeta and 13 Jbeta. TCRdb re-analysed the immunoSEQ multiplex PCR reads in MiXCR, keeping a single row per CDR3 protein. The table has around 300,000 distinct CDR3 sequences, just over 90% seen once; the top ten hold less than 0.08%. Negative isolation yielded the CD8+ and CD4+ T cells, while FACS enriched the TEMRA cells. There are 13 residues in the CDR3. Germline lookup yields CDR1 KGHDR and CDR2 SFDVKD. V lost 3 bases and J lost 7, with 11 bases in between.

The sequencing input was CD4+ T cells from PBMCs. The chain carries TRBV24-1 and TRBJ1-1; the D is unclear. This TCR was sampled from a human donor with multiple sclerosis. The DNA of the CDR3 is TGTGCCACCAGTGATCCAGAAGGAGGTGAAGCTTTCTTT. Translation: CATSDPEGGEAFF.